The 32 T cell receptor beta chains below all came from one sample that was sequenced in a study of blood T cells in healthy people across ages. Sample-barcoded 5' priming and a J-beta primer mix drove a second PCR of roughly 6 to 12 cycles. MiXCR, run by TCRdb on the 5' RACE reads, gives a single entry per CDR3 protein. The sample lists approximately 800,000 distinct CDR3 sequences, roughly 60% seen once, with over 20% in the top ten. The sequencing input was blood. All receptors come from a man aged 30 to 45 in good health.

CDR3 sequence reads: CSVSRVVNEKLFF. DNA for the CDR3: TGCAGCGTTTCGAGGGTTGTTAATGAAAAACTGTTTTTT. The chain employs TRBV29-1 and TRBJ1-4; D unclear. Trimming removed 5 bases from V and 4 bases from J, with 11 bases in between. Germline V lookup: CDR1 SQVTM, CDR2 ANQGSEA. The CDR3 covers 13 residues.

The chain joins TRBV5-1 to TRBJ2-6; no firm D call. From germline, CDR1 is SGHRS and CDR2 YFSETQ. The CDR3 is 15 residues long. V gave up 6 bases and J gave up 4 bases, with 14 bases separating them. The CDR3 DNA reads as TGCGCCAGCAAAGAGGTGACGGCAGGGGCCAACGTCCTGACTTTC. Protein product: CASKEVTAGANVLTF.

There are many counts of this clonotype. The genes are TRBV27 and TRBJ2-1, with unresolved D. The germline V gene encodes CDR1 MNHEY and CDR2 SMNVEV (reference sequence). The germline V and J ends were trimmed by 6 bases and 4 bases, with 10 bases remaining between them. There are 13 residues in the CDR3. The CDR3 loop is CASSGVSYNEQFF. The DNA of the CDR3 is TGTGCCAGCAGCGGAGTGTCGTACAATGAGCAGTTCTTC.

This sequence joins TRBV18 and TRBJ2-1; the match to TRBD2 covers 11 bases. V was pared by 5 bases and J by 8 bases, with 8 bases of the junction left unmatched. Germline V gives CDR1 KGHSH, CDR2 LQKENI. The CDR3 covers 15 residues. CDR3 sequence: CASSYSTSGSDEQFF. CDR3 DNA: TGTGCCAGCTCATACTCCACTAGCGGGAGTGATGAGCAGTTCTTC.

The genes are TRBV20-1 and TRBJ2-7; D may be TRBD1 (5 bases). Trimming removed 6 bases from V and 7 bases from J, with 28 bases in between. The CDR3 runs to 16 residues. The germline CDR1 and CDR2 sequences are DFQATT and SNEGSKA (reference sequence). As DNA, the CDR3 is TGCAGTGCCACCCAATCCGGAAGACAGTGGATGAGGGAGCAGTACTTC. It codes for CSATQSGRQWMREQYF.

At least ten counts were recorded for this clonotype. The rearrangement joins TRBV29-1 to TRBJ2-7; no clear D. The CDR3 has 12 residues. V was shortened by 1 base and J by 3 bases, with 7 bases between the two germline ends. Germline V CDR1 and CDR2: SQVTM, ANQGSEA. CDR3 DNA: TGCAGCGTTGAAGGGCTAGGCTACGAGCAGTACTTC. Encoded protein: CSVEGLGYEQYF.

This rearrangement joins TRBV7-2 to TRBJ2-1, with D perhaps given as TRBD1 or TRBD2 (5 bases each). Per germline, CDR1 SGHTA and CDR2 FQGNSA. V was clipped by 5 bases and J by 7 bases, with 15 bases between them. This CDR3 comprises 14 residues. In DNA, the CDR3 is TGTGCCAGCAGCGGGGCCGGCGGGCTTAATGAGCAGTTCTTC. It yields the protein CASSGAGGLNEQFF. Using reference TRBV7-2 and TRBJ2-1 for the parts outside the CDR3, the full variable domain is GAGVSQSPSNKVTEKGKDVELRCDPISGHTALYWYRQSLGQGLEFLIYFQGNSAPDKSGLPSDRFSAERTGGSVSTLTIQRTQQEDSAVYLCASSGAGGLNEQFFGPGTRLTVL.

CDR3: CASSLTSGGAYEQFF. The CDR3, as DNA: TGTGCCAGCAGCTTAACTAGCGGGGGGGCCTACGAGCAGTTCTTC. The chain recombines TRBV7-2 with TRBJ2-1, with 13 positions matching TRBD2. The V segment lost 2 bases and the J segment 10 bases; nucleotides outside the gene matches: 5. Per the germline V gene, CDR1 is SGHTA and CDR2 is FQGNSA. The CDR3 consists of 15 residues.

The chain has TRBV19 and TRBJ1-5; D not resolved. The CDR3 totals 14 residues. Germline V gene data show CDR1 as LNHDA and CDR2 as SQIVND (reference sequence). V was clipped by 3 bases and J by 5 bases, with 11 bases between them. The CDR3 is CASSIRSPDQPQHF. The CDR3 nucleotides are TGTGCCAGTAGTATTAGGTCCCCGGATCAGCCCCAGCATTTT.

The chain links TRBV5-1 to TRBJ1-2, with unresolved D. Trimming removed 3 bases at V and 6 bases at J, with 12 bases between. Germline-derived CDR1 and CDR2 are SGHRS and YFSETQ. CDR3 size: 13 residues. The CDR3 sequence is CASSSPGGDGYTF. In DNA, the CDR3 is TGCGCCAGCAGCTCCCCTGGCGGAGATGGCTACACCTTC.

The rearrangement links TRBV20-1 to TRBJ1-1, with TRBD1 matching over 7 bases. The germline gives CDR1 DFQATT, CDR2 SNEGSKA (reference sequence). The CDR3 contains 11 residues. V shed 5 bases and J 6 bases; nucleotides not matched to a gene: 3. The CDR3 loop reads CSAGQGAEAFF. DNA of the CDR3: TGCAGTGCTGGGCAGGGGGCTGAAGCTTTCTTT.

The chain has TRBV28 and TRBJ2-3, with D tentatively TRBD2 (7 bases). V was cut by 5 bases and J by 1 base, with 16 bases left in between. Germline loops: CDR1 MDHEN, CDR2 SYDVKM. This CDR3 contains 16 residues. Written as DNA, the CDR3 is TGTGCCAGCAGTCCGAGCGCGGGGGCAGGCACAGATACGCAGTATTTT. Translating gives CASSPSAGAGTDTQYF.

This clonotype has a single count. The rearrangement links TRBV6-2 or TRBV6-3 to TRBJ2-1; the D is unclear. Germline assignment: CDR1 MNHEY and CDR2 SVGEGT. Trimming took 2 bases from V and 6 from J, leaving 5 bases between them. The CDR3 consists of 12 residues. The CDR3 DNA sequence: TGTGCCAGCAGTTACGAACTCAATGAGCAGTTCTTC. It codes for CASSYELNEQFF.

The table lists this clonotype with a few counts. The chain uses TRBV24-1 and TRBJ2-1; 7 bases line up with TRBD1. The junction had 12 bases not matched to a gene; V was cut back by 3 bases and J by 2 bases. This CDR3 is 18 amino acids long. Germline V lookup: CDR1 KGHDR, CDR2 SFDVKD. The CDR3 protein is CATSDGTAARGAYNEQFF. The CDR3 DNA follows: TGTGCCACCAGTGATGGGACAGCGGCCCGGGGTGCCTACAATGAGCAGTTCTTC.

The rearrangement joins TRBV20-1 to TRBJ2-1; 11 bases map to TRBD1. Germline loops: CDR1 DFQATT, CDR2 SNEGSKA (reference sequence). This CDR3 is built from 17 residues. The V segment lost 1 base and the J segment 10 bases; nucleotides outside the gene matches: 15. The CDR3 reads CSARVDRGQSTRGEQFF. The CDR3 DNA sequence: TGCAGTGCTAGAGTGGACAGGGGGCAATCGACTAGAGGGGAGCAGTTCTTC.

The chain carries TRBV24-1 and TRBJ2-1, with TRBD2 matching 8 bases. Germline assignment: CDR1 KGHDR and CDR2 SFDVKD. V trimming: 4 bases; J trimming: 9 bases; junction bases outside the gene matches: 7. This CDR3 is built from 14 residues. For the CDR3, the DNA is TGTGCCACCAGTGAACCGACTAGCGCGGTTGAGCAGTTCTTC. Amino acid sequence: CATSEPTSAVEQFF.

V gene TRBV4-2 combines with J gene TRBJ2-7; 12 nucleotides align to TRBD2. V gave up 5 bases and J gave up 5 bases; unmatched junction bases: 4. The CDR3 extends over 14 amino acids. Per germline, CDR1 LGHNA and CDR2 YNFKEQ. In DNA form, the CDR3 reads TGTGCCAGCAGCTCGACTAGCGGGAGAAACGAGCAGTACTTC. Protein product: CASSSTSGRNEQYF.

The rearrangement joins TRBV6-5 to TRBJ2-1; no firm D call. V was shortened by 2 bases and J by 1 base, with 12 bases between the two germline ends. CDR1 MNHEY and CDR2 SVGAGI come from the germline V gene. This CDR3 has 16 amino acids. CDR3 sequence (DNA): TGTGCCAGCAGTTACAGTGTATTGACTTCCTACAATGAGCAGTTCTTC. Protein product: CASSYSVLTSYNEQFF.

The chain has TRBV20-1 and TRBJ2-5; 7 bases are a match to TRBD2. The DNA end is a closer match to TRBJ2-7, so the J assignment may be wrong. Germline-derived CDR1 and CDR2 are DFQATT and SNEGSKA (reference sequence). This CDR3 is built from 14 residues. Here the CDR3 reads CSASGRPEKDEQYF. The CDR3 nucleotides are TGCAGTGCTAGCGGGAGGCCCGAAAAGGACGAGCAGTACTTC.

Only one count was recorded for this clonotype. The chain employs TRBV30 and TRBJ1-1; possible D gene TRBD1, 6 bases. With 0 bases removed from V and 3 bases from J, the gap between germline ends came to 14 bases. This CDR3 region has 15 residues. Germline values: CDR1 GTSNPN, CDR2 SVGIG (reference sequence). The CDR3 reads CAWSVGRAGDTEAFF. CDR3 DNA sequence: TGTGCCTGGAGTGTCGGAAGGGCAGGGGACACTGAAGCTTTCTTT.

The CDR3 spells CASSYLTSGGPWETQYF. CDR3 nucleotides: TGTGCCAGCAGTTACCTGACTAGCGGGGGGCCGTGGGAGACCCAGTACTTC. The chain combines TRBV27 with TRBJ2-5; 13 bases agree with TRBD2. V gave up 4 bases and J gave up 5 bases; unmatched junction bases: 10. The CDR3 loop spans 17 amino acids. Germline-derived CDR1 and CDR2 are MNHEY and SMNVEV (reference sequence).

This chain joins TRBV6-6 and TRBJ2-5; the match to TRBD2 covers 14 bases. The ends lost 5 bases at V and 3 bases at J; junction bases unmatched: 8. CDR3 length equals 17 residues. Germline V gene data show CDR1 as MNHNY and CDR2 as SVGAGI (reference sequence). This CDR3 reads CASSPQGLAGVKETQYF. CDR3 DNA: TGTGCCAGCAGTCCCCAGGGACTAGCGGGAGTAAAAGAGACCCAGTACTTC.

This chain connects TRBV9 to TRBJ2-7; D unresolved. CDR1 is SGDLS and CDR2 is YYNGEE in the germline V gene. V lost 2 bases, J lost 2 bases, and 8 bases lay in between. The CDR3 extends over 13 amino acids. The CDR3 DNA follows: TGTGCCAGCAGCGTGAACCCCACCTACGAGCAGTACTTC. It yields the protein CASSVNPTYEQYF. The entire variable domain, with the rest obtained from reference TRBV9 and TRBJ2-7, is as follows: DSGVTQTPKHLITATGQRVTLRCSPRSGDLSVYWYQQSLDQGLQFLIQYYNGEERAKGNILERFSAQQFPDLHSELNLSSLELGDSALYFCASSVNPTYEQYFGPGTRLTVT.

V usage is TRBV5-1 and J usage is TRBJ2-1; weak D call: TRBD2 (6 bases). Trimming cost V 4 bases and J 6 bases, with 17 bases left between them. CDR1 SGHRS and CDR2 YFSETQ come from the germline V gene. The CDR3 loop spans 15 amino acids. The CDR3 loop reads CASSSRGGAGNEQFF. Written as DNA, the CDR3 is TGCGCCAGCAGCAGCCGAGGAGGGGCTGGCAATGAGCAGTTCTTC. Full variable domain (outside the CDR3, taken from reference TRBV5-1 and TRBJ2-1): KAGVTQTPRYLIKTRGQQVTLSCSPISGHRSVSWYQQTPGQGLQFLFEYFSETQRNKGNFPGRFSGRQFSNSRSEMNVSTLELGDSALYLCASSSRGGAGNEQFFGPGTRLTVL.

Worth noting for this clonotype: This may stem from a read error, because a much larger clone lies one nucleotide away. The chain recombines TRBV20-1 with TRBJ2-7; D call uncertain. The J call may be mistaken, given a closer DNA end match to TRBJ2-5. Per the germline V gene, CDR1 is DFQATT and CDR2 is SNEGSKA (reference sequence). The CDR3 is 10 amino acids. CDR3: CRALRETQYF. In DNA, the CDR3 is TGCAGGGCCCTCCGTGAGACCCAGTACTTC.

This clonotype has more than one count but fewer than ten. This rearrangement joins TRBV7-9 to TRBJ1-1; the D is unclear. Germline CDR1 is SEHNR and CDR2 is FQNEAQ (reference sequence). This CDR3 spans 15 amino acids. The V and J ends lost 5 bases and 4 bases respectively, with 17 bases between them. CDR3 in amino acids: CASSPQDLLATEAFF. The CDR3 DNA reads as TGTGCCAGCAGCCCCCAGGACTTGTTGGCCACTGAAGCTTTCTTT.

The chain links TRBV18 to TRBJ1-2; 12 bases match TRBD1. The junction had 3 bases not matched to a gene; V was cut back by 5 bases and J by 8 bases. CDR1 is KGHSH and CDR2 is LQKENI in the germline V gene. The CDR3 has 13 amino acids. The CDR3 DNA follows: TGTGCCAGCTCAACCGGGACAGGGGGCGGCTACACCTTC. This gives the protein CASSTGTGGGYTF.

The chain employs TRBV6-2 or TRBV6-3 and TRBJ2-1; weak D call: TRBD2 (5 bases). The CDR3 contains 14 residues. The V and J ends lost 8 bases and 4 bases respectively, with 15 bases between them. Germline CDR1 and CDR2: MNHEY and SVGEGT. CDR3 sequence: CASEGSVPYNEQFF. The CDR3 bases are TGTGCCAGCGAAGGTAGCGTACCATACAATGAGCAGTTCTTC.

The chain combines TRBV7-6 with TRBJ2-3; possibly TRBD1 for D (6 bases). Trimming removed 2 bases at V and 2 bases at J, with 14 bases between. The CDR3 sequence is 16 residues long. Germline CDR1 reads SGHVS; CDR2 reads FNYEAQ. The CDR3 nucleotides are TGTGCCAGCAGCTTAACTCCCGACAGGTCCACAGATACGCAGTATTTT. Its translation: CASSLTPDRSTDTQYF.

This chain links TRBV4-3 with TRBJ2-2; D uncertain. Trimming took 0 bases from V and 2 from J, leaving 10 bases between them. The germline CDR1 and CDR2 sequences are LGHNA and YSLEER. There are 16 residues in the CDR3. The DNA of the CDR3 is TGCGCCAGCAGCCAAGAGGTTGCCAGAAACACCGGGGAGCTGTTTTTT. It codes for CASSQEVARNTGELFF.

The chain employs TRBV9 and TRBJ2-7; D not resolved. Trimming took off 0 bases at V and 2 bases at J, with 9 bases between the two ends. This CDR3 contains 14 residues. Germline CDR1 reads SGDLS; CDR2 reads YYNGEE. The DNA of the CDR3 is TGTGCCAGCAGCGTAGATTTGGGGACCTACGAGCAGTACTTC. It specifies CASSVDLGTYEQYF. Variable domain in full (rest from reference TRBV9 and TRBJ2-7): DSGVTQTPKHLITATGQRVTLRCSPRSGDLSVYWYQQSLDQGLQFLIQYYNGEERAKGNILERFSAQQFPDLHSELNLSSLELGDSALYFCASSVDLGTYEQYFGPGTRLTVT.

This chain connects TRBV28 to TRBJ2-4; maybe TRBD2 (6 bases). Germline loops: CDR1 MDHEN, CDR2 SYDVKM. This CDR3 region has 16 residues. Trimming pared 0 bases from V and 5 bases from J, leaving 14 bases between. The CDR3 DNA follows: TGTGCCAGCAGTTTATGGACGGGGGATTCACAAAACATTCAGTACTTC. Amino acids: CASSLWTGDSQNIQYF.